The T cell receptor beta chain described here comes from a study of T-cell memory formation after mild COVID-19. Study at large: Largely, the TCR clusters proved donor specific. Study results and caveats: Some SARS-CoV-2-responding clones were already detected in memory before infection. Later expanders leaned CD4+, whereas clones that contracted between day 15 and 85 were balanced CD4/CD8.

In its sample, this clonotype was seen a few times. Its matching antigen is unknown. TCRdb called the 5' RACE reads again in MiXCR, with one record for every CDR3 protein. The sample has approximately 570,000 distinct CDR3 sequences; about 20% are singletons. CDR1 is SQVTM and CDR2 is ANQGSEA in the germline V gene. The ends lost 4 bases at V and 9 bases at J; junction bases unmatched: 15. The CDR3 sequence is 16 residues long. The sample consisted of PBMCs or a T cell subset sorted from them (not recorded which). The V and J genes are TRBV29-1 and TRBJ2-1, with 10 bases aligning to TRBD1. This receptor was identified in an adult woman who had mild COVID-19 (a few samples of this study predate the infection). Cell type and time point are not known. Here the CDR3 reads CSVGLWDRGGASEQFF. The CDR3 bases are TGCAGCGTTGGACTTTGGGACAGGGGTGGTGCGAGTGAGCAGTTCTTC.